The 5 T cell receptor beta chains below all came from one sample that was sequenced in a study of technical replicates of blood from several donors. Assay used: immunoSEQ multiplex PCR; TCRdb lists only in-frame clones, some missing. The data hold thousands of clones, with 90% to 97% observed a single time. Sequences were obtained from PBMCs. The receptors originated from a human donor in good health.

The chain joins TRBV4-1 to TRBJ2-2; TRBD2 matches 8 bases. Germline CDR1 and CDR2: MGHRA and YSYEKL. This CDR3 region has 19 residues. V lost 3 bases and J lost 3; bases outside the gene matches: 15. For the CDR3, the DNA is TGCGCCAGCAGCCACCCGGGGTTAGGAAAGCGGGAGTACACCGGGGAGCTGTTTTTT. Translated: CASSHPGLGKREYTGELFF.

CDR3 protein: CASSEGKGNRDGYTF. CDR3 in DNA: TGTGCCAGCAGTGAAGGAAAGGGGAACCGTGATGGCTACACCTTC. The chain carries TRBV6-1 and TRBJ1-2; TRBD1 might be the D (5 bases). This CDR3 has 15 amino acids. V lost 1 base to trimming and J lost 6 bases, with 15 bases between them. Germline V CDR1 and CDR2: MNHNS, SASEGT.

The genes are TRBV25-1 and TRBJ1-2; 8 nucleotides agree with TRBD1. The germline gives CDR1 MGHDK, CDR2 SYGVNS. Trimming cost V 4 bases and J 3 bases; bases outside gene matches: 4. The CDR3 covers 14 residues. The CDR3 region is CASSATGVDYGYTF. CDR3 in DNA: TGTGCCAGCAGTGCGACAGGGGTGGACTATGGCTACACCTTC.

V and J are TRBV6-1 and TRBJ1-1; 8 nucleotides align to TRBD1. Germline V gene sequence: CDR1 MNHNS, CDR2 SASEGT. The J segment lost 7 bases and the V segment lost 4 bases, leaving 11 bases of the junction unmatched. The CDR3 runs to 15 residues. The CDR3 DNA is TGTGCCAGCAGTGGTGGACAGGGAGTTGATCTTGAAGCTTTCTTT. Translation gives CASSGGQGVDLEAFF.

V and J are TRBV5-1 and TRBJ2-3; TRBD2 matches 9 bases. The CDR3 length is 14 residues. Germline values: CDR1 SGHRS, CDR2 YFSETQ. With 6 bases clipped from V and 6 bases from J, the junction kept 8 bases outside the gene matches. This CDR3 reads CASTIAGVGDTQYF. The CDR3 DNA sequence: TGCGCCAGCACGATAGCGGGAGTGGGGGATACGCAGTATTTT.